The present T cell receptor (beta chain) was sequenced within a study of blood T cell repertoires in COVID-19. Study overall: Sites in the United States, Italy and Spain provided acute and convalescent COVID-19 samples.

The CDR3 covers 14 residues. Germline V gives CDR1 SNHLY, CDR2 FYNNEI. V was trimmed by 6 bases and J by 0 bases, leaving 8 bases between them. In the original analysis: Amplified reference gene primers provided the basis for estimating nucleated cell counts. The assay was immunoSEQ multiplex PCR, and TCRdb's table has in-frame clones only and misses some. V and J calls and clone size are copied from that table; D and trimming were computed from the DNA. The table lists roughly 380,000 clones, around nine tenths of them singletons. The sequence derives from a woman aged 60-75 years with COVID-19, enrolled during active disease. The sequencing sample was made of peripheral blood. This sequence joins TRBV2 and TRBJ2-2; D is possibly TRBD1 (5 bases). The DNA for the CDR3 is TGTGCCAGCAGGAGGACAACGAACACCGGGGAGCTGTTTTTT. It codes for CASRRTTNTGELFF.